These 30 T cell receptor beta chains were sequenced from one sample in a study of shared clonotypes between healthy human individuals. Naive CD8 populations comprised CD45RO-negative cells positively selected for CCR7, excluding terminally differentiated effector memory CD45RA+ cells. The assay was immunoSEQ multiplex PCR, and TCRdb's table has in-frame clones only and misses some. The table lists about 2.1 million clones, 85% to 95% of them singletons. Sequencing was performed on naive CD8+ T cells from PBMCs. Receptors originate from a man in his late teens or twenties in good health. Some clones in this sample may be carry-over from other donors' samples.

The chain carries TRBV4-1 and TRBJ2-7; D ambiguous. Trimming shortened V by 0 bases and J by 0 bases, and 6 bases separated the two germline ends. The CDR3 has 14 amino acids. Looked up from germline, CDR1 is MGHRA and CDR2 is YSYEKL. The CDR3 sequence: CASSQDSTSYEQYF. In nucleotides, the CDR3 is TGCGCCAGCAGCCAAGATTCTACCTCCTACGAGCAGTACTTC.

The chain joins TRBV10-2 to TRBJ2-5; D remains unclear. Germline V lookup: CDR1 WSHSY, CDR2 SAAADI. V dropped 2 bases and J dropped 4 bases, with 5 bases sitting between them. The CDR3 has 12 amino acids. Here the CDR3 reads CASSEPGETQYF. As DNA, the CDR3 is TGCGCCAGCAGTGAGCCCGGAGAGACCCAGTACTTC.

The chain links TRBV6-6 to TRBJ2-3; no reliable D call. Trimming left V 8 bases short and J 1 base short, with 7 bases between. The CDR3 has 12 residues. Per germline, CDR1 MNHNY and CDR2 SVGAGI (reference sequence). CDR3 region: CASEGGTDTQYF. The CDR3, as DNA: TGTGCCAGCGAAGGTGGCACAGATACGCAGTATTTT.

A few counts support this clone. V is TRBV2 and J is TRBJ1-5; D gene ambiguous. V was trimmed by 3 bases and J by 4 bases, leaving 13 bases between them. The CDR3 is made up of 15 amino acids. The V gene's germline CDR1 is SNHLY and CDR2 FYNNEI. CDR3 amino acids: CASSDLGNLNQPQHF. The CDR3 DNA reads as TGTGCCAGCAGTGACTTAGGGAACTTGAATCAGCCCCAGCATTTT.

This chain links TRBV29-1 with TRBJ2-1, with D unclear. Trimming took off 0 bases at V and 0 bases at J, with 15 bases between the two ends. Germline V CDR1 and CDR2: SQVTM, ANQGSEA. This CDR3 has 17 residues. The CDR3 spells CSVEDLELPSSYNEQFF. CDR3 DNA sequence: TGCAGCGTTGAAGATCTCGAGCTCCCGAGCTCCTACAATGAGCAGTTCTTC.

This clone has just one count. The chain is built from TRBV11-2 and TRBJ1-2; 11 bases fit TRBD1. The CDR3 runs 18 residues. Per the germline V gene, CDR1 is SGHAT and CDR2 is FQNNGV. Trimming cost V 5 bases and J 0 bases; bases outside gene matches: 11. The CDR3 protein is CASSQYRDRGAPNYGYTF. CDR3 sequence (DNA): TGTGCCAGCAGCCAGTACCGGGACAGGGGGGCACCTAACTATGGCTACACCTTC.

This chain links TRBV2 with TRBJ2-4, with TRBD2 as a possible D gene (6 bases). V lost 3 bases and J 8 bases, leaving 14 bases between the germline ends. The germline CDR1 and CDR2 sequences are SNHLY and FYNNEI. The length of the CDR3 is 14 residues. This CDR3 is CASSEDPGGDIQYF. CDR3 in DNA: TGTGCCAGCAGTGAGGACCCTGGCGGGGACATTCAGTACTTC.

The genes are TRBV27 and TRBJ2-3, with D perhaps TRBD2 (5 bases). Trimming left V 6 bases short and J 2 bases short, with 12 bases between. Looked up from germline, CDR1 is MNHEY and CDR2 is SMNVEV (reference sequence). The CDR3 is 14 amino acids. CDR3 region: CASRAALYTDTQYF. CDR3 nucleotides: TGTGCCAGCAGAGCGGCCCTCTACACAGATACGCAGTATTTT.

The genes are TRBV27 and TRBJ2-3; D ambiguous. Trimming pared 6 bases from V and 0 bases from J, leaving 7 bases between. The CDR3 spans 13 residues. Germline assignment: CDR1 MNHEY and CDR2 SMNVEV (reference sequence). The CDR3 DNA sequence: TGTGCCAGCAGCCTGATGAGCACAGATACGCAGTATTTT. Translated: CASSLMSTDTQYF.

The genes are TRBV19 and TRBJ2-7, with a tentative D call TRBD1 (5 bases). This CDR3 is built from 15 residues. Germline V lookup: CDR1 LNHDA, CDR2 SQIVND (reference sequence). Between the trimmed V and J ends, which lost 5 bases and 5 bases, there was a span of 19 bases. This CDR3 reads CASSSIRVRVDEQYF. CDR3 DNA: TGTGCCAGTAGTTCTATCCGAGTCAGGGTAGACGAGCAGTACTTC.

The genes are TRBV27 and TRBJ2-7; 9 bases agree with TRBD1. The CDR3 extends over 17 amino acids. The V gene end was trimmed by 5 bases and the J gene end by 0 bases; junction bases not matched to a gene: 11. Per germline, CDR1 MNHEY and CDR2 SMNVEV (reference sequence). CDR3 sequence (DNA): TGTGCCAGCAGTGCAGATCCGGGACAGGGATACTCCTACGAGCAGTACTTC. Translation gives CASSADPGQGYSYEQYF.

CDR3 residues: CASWRGDTDTQYF. The CDR3 DNA follows: TGTGCCAGTTGGCGGGGTGACACAGATACGCAGTATTTT. This chain joins TRBV6-6 and TRBJ2-3, with D possibly TRBD2 on 6 matching bases. CDR3 length: 13 residues. Germline values: CDR1 MNHNY, CDR2 SVGAGI (reference sequence). V gave up 9 bases and J gave up 2 bases, with 12 bases separating them.

This clone is a singleton in its sample. The chain links TRBV5-4 to TRBJ2-2; D gene uncertain. Germline-derived CDR1 and CDR2 are SGHNT and YYREEE (reference sequence). V dropped 1 base and J dropped 5 bases, with 3 bases sitting between them. The CDR3 consists of 12 residues. The CDR3 sequence is CASSLWTGELFF. CDR3 bases: TGTGCCAGCAGCTTGTGGACCGGGGAGCTGTTTTTT.

In its sample, this clone was seen once. The chain carries TRBV5-5 and TRBJ2-1, with unresolved D. V lost 1 base to trimming and J lost 0 bases, with 11 bases between them. This CDR3 is 16 amino acids long. CDR1 and CDR2 from the germline V gene are SGHKS and YYEKEE (reference sequence). The CDR3 sequence is CASSLWGKSSYNEQFF. In DNA, the CDR3 is TGTGCCAGCAGCTTGTGGGGAAAGAGCTCCTACAATGAGCAGTTCTTC.

The V and J genes are TRBV28 and TRBJ1-5; the D gene is possibly TRBD1 (6 bases). CDR3 length: 13 residues. The V and J ends lost 6 bases and 6 bases respectively, with 12 bases between them. Germline assignment: CDR1 MDHEN and CDR2 SYDVKM. This CDR3 reads CASRAWTVQPQHF. In DNA form, the CDR3 reads TGTGCCAGCAGGGCATGGACAGTTCAGCCCCAGCATTTT.

J is TRBJ2-6 and V is TRBV9; D is uncertain. V was cut by 0 bases and J by 0 bases, with 4 bases left in between. The CDR3 covers 15 residues. Germline loops: CDR1 SGDLS, CDR2 YYNGEE. As DNA, the CDR3 is TGTGCCAGCAGCGTAGAAGTCTCTGGGGCCAACGTCCTGACTTTC. Translation gives CASSVEVSGANVLTF.

CDR3 protein: CASSQDREGGPSYEQYF. The CDR3 nucleotides are TGCGCCAGCAGCCAAGATAGGGAGGGAGGGCCTTCCTACGAGCAGTACTTC. The chain has TRBV4-1 and TRBJ2-7; 7 positions match TRBD2. The CDR3 runs 17 residues. CDR1 is MGHRA and CDR2 is YSYEKL in the germline V gene. The trim removed 0 bases at V and 1 base at J, leaving 9 bases unmatched.

The rearrangement links TRBV6-5 to TRBJ2-1; D call uncertain. The CDR3 runs to 14 residues. V lost 2 bases to trimming and J lost 6 bases, with 11 bases between them. CDR1 and CDR2 from the germline V gene are MNHEY and SVGAGI. This CDR3 reads CASSYDLDGNEQFF. CDR3 DNA sequence: TGTGCCAGCAGTTACGACCTAGATGGCAATGAGCAGTTCTTC.

The chain recombines TRBV9 with TRBJ2-3; 10 positions match TRBD2. CDR3 length: 15 amino acids. Trimming at V came to 4 bases and at J to 0 bases, leaving 2 bases not matched to a gene. Looked up from germline, CDR1 is SGDLS and CDR2 is YYNGEE. The CDR3 DNA reads TGTGCCAGCAGCCCGACTAGCGGGAGCACAGATACGCAGTATTTT. Translating it yields CASSPTSGSTDTQYF.

The CDR3 DNA follows: TGCGCCAACCGAACAAACAGGGGAGCGTCCTACGAGCAGTACTTC. Its translation is CANRTNRGASYEQYF. The genes are TRBV4-3 and TRBJ2-7; 7 bases align to TRBD1. V shed 10 bases and J 1 base; nucleotides not matched to a gene: 13. Germline V CDR1 and CDR2: LGHNA, YSLEER. The CDR3 consists of 15 residues.

The J gene is TRBJ2-5, the V gene TRBV7-2; D is perhaps TRBD2 (6 bases). Trimming stripped 0 bases from V and 5 bases from J, with 13 bases between. Germline CDR1 and CDR2: SGHTA and FQGNSA. The CDR3 contains 15 residues. The CDR3: CASSLANGRKETQYF. DNA of the CDR3: TGTGCCAGCAGCTTAGCTAACGGGAGAAAGGAGACCCAGTACTTC.

Of note for this clone: The conserved phenylalanine or tryptophan is not found at the CDR3 terminus, so this likely reflects a read error. The DNA is left out, because the CDR3 cannot be placed on it with certainty; the CDR3 is given as TCRdb lists it. The V gene is TRBV5-4, the J gene TRBJ2-7; whether TRBD1, the table's D call, matches the DNA was not checked. Germline values: CDR1 SGHNT, CDR2 YYREEE (reference sequence). The CDR3 is 11 amino acids in total, end residues counted. The CDR3 is CASSFGAGQSY.

V and J are TRBV27 and TRBJ1-5, with no clear D. CDR3 length equals 15 residues. V was shortened by 2 bases and J by 6 bases, with 14 bases between the two germline ends. Germline CDR1 reads MNHEY; CDR2 reads SMNVEV (reference sequence). Written as DNA, the CDR3 is TGTGCCAGCAGTTTAGGGCGGCCGGGCGGTCAGCCCCAGCATTTT. Translated, it gives CASSLGRPGGQPQHF.

The gene calls are TRBV11-2 and TRBJ1-2; D may be TRBD1 (5 bases). The V gene's germline CDR1 is SGHAT and CDR2 FQNNGV. CDR3 length: 17 amino acids. V was clipped by 5 bases and J by 1 base, with 20 bases between them. The CDR3 reads CASSPGDSGPFNYGYTF. The CDR3 DNA is TGTGCCAGCAGCCCGGGGGATTCGGGTCCGTTTAACTATGGCTACACCTTC.

The J gene is TRBJ2-7, the V gene TRBV4-1, with D possibly matching TRBD2 (5 bases). CDR1 is MGHRA, CDR2 YSYEKL, per germline. The CDR3 extends over 15 amino acids. Between the trimmed V and J ends, which lost 2 bases and 4 bases, there was a span of 15 bases. CDR3 nucleotide sequence: TGCGCCAGCAGCCAAACTGCGGGCGATAGTTACGAGCAGTACTTC. Its protein is CASSQTAGDSYEQYF.

V is TRBV19 and J is TRBJ1-1; TRBD1 matches 10 bases. The CDR3 spans 14 residues. The V gene end was trimmed by 9 bases and the J gene end by 3 bases; junction bases not matched to a gene: 7. Germline V gives CDR1 LNHDA, CDR2 SQIVND (reference sequence). CDR3: CASNPGTGDTEAFF. The CDR3 DNA reads as TGTGCCAGCAACCCCGGGACAGGGGACACTGAAGCTTTCTTT.

The chain employs TRBV9 and TRBJ1-1; no clear D. This CDR3 region has 13 residues. Trimming shortened V by 3 bases and J by 0 bases, and 6 bases separated the two germline ends. Looked up from germline, CDR1 is SGDLS and CDR2 is YYNGEE. CDR3 region: CASSGHVNTEAFF. The CDR3 coding sequence is TGTGCCAGCAGCGGGCATGTGAACACTGAAGCTTTCTTT. Full variable domain (rest looked up from reference TRBV9 and TRBJ1-1): DSGVTQTPKHLITATGQRVTLRCSPRSGDLSVYWYQQSLDQGLQFLIQYYNGEERAKGNILERFSAQQFPDLHSELNLSSLELGDSALYFCASSGHVNTEAFFGQGTRLTVV.

This chain uses TRBV25-1 with TRBJ2-2, with 9 bases lining up with TRBD1. V was clipped by 6 bases and J by 6 bases; unmatched bases: 5. This CDR3 spans 14 amino acids. CDR1 is MGHDK and CDR2 is SYGVNS in the germline V gene. The CDR3 here is CASRPTGGPGELFF. The CDR3 DNA follows: TGTGCCAGCAGGCCGACAGGGGGGCCCGGGGAGCTGTTTTTT. The entire variable domain, with the rest obtained from reference TRBV25-1 and TRBJ2-2, is as follows: EADIYQTPRYLVIGTGKKITLECSQTMGHDKMYWYQQDPGMELHLIHYSYGVNSTEKGDLSSESTVSRIRTEHFPLTLESARPSHTSQYLCASRPTGGPGELFFGEGSRLTVL.

The genes are TRBV7-3 and TRBJ2-1, with TRBD1 matching 9 bases. Germline V gene data show CDR1 as SGHTA and CDR2 as FQGTGA. The CDR3 totals 15 residues. J gave up 8 bases and V 3 bases, and 8 bases lay outside the gene matches. The CDR3 is CASSLSGQGGHEQFF. DNA for the CDR3: TGTGCCAGCAGCTTGTCGGGACAGGGTGGGCATGAGCAGTTCTTC.

This chain uses TRBV10-3 with TRBJ2-4, with a possible D match to TRBD2 (5 bases). This CDR3 comprises 15 residues. V gave up 2 bases and J gave up 4 bases, with 12 bases separating them. CDR1 and CDR2 from the germline V gene are ENHRY and SYGVKD. The CDR3 here is CAISEVLRGKNIQYF. As DNA, the CDR3 is TGTGCCATCAGTGAGGTGCTTCGGGGTAAAAACATTCAGTACTTC.